This is a list of T cell receptor beta chains from one sample in a study of cytomegalovirus exposure and HLA in healthy donors. Assay: immunoSEQ multiplex PCR; the TCRdb copy retains only in-frame clones and omits some. The table shows about 100,000 clones, with around 74% occurring only once. The material sequenced was PBMCs. The receptors were gathered from a female donor in good health and CMV-seropositive. CDR3s include the opening cysteine and the closing phenylalanine or tryptophan. The order of the fields is J gene, V gene, clone size, D gene, CDR3 DNA, CDR3 protein. The D gene is left open where the match is weak. Part of the rows lack a size; the others show once, few, many or a class for expanded clones.

TRBJ2-5 TRBV7-2 . TRBD1 TGTGCCAGCAGCCCTCAACAGGGGAAACAAGAGACCCAGTACTTC CASSPQQGKQETQYF
TRBJ1-1 TRBV21-1 . . TGTGCCAGCAGCAACTCTCTTACGGGACAGGGAAGCACTGAAGCTTTCTTT CASSNSLTGQGSTEAFF
TRBJ2-2 TRBV6-4 . TRBD1 TGTGCCAGCAGTGACTCAGGCGGACAGGGCACCGGGGAGCTGTTTTTT CASSDSGGQGTGELFF
TRBJ2-1 TRBV28 . . TGTGCCAGCAGTTTACGTCGGGGTAGACACAATGAGCAGTTCTTC CASSLRRGRHNEQFF
TRBJ1-2 TRBV5-4 . . TGTGCCAGCAGCTTGGAACTTCACTTGACATATGGCTACACCTTC CASSLELHLTYGYTF
TRBJ2-6 TRBV30 . . TGTGCCTGGAGTGTAGTGGAGGCTGGGGCCAACGTCCTGACTTTC CAWSVVEAGANVLTF
TRBJ2-7 TRBV7-2 . TRBD1 TGTGCCAGCAGCTGGGGGACAGGGAGCTACGAGCAGTACTTC CASSWGTGSYEQYF
TRBJ2-1 TRBV4-2 . . TGTGCCAGCAGCCGCGACGAGGGCCGGGGCAATGAGCAGTTCTTC CASSRDEGRGNEQFF
TRBJ2-7 TRBV5-1 . . TGCGCCAGCAGCCCCGGAGCCGGAACCTACGAGCAGTACTTC CASSPGAGTYEQYF
TRBJ2-5 TRBV30 . TRBD2 TGTGCCTGGAGCCTGGGACTAGCGGGAGGCGGGGAGCAGTACTTC CAWSLGLAGGGEQYF
TRBJ2-7 TRBV7-8 . . TGTGCCAGCAGCCCCCAGAGGGTGCAGTACTTC CASSPQRVQYF
TRBJ2-7 TRBV11-3 . . TGTGCCAGCAGCTTAGTACAGCCCTACGAGCAGTACTTC CASSLVQPYEQYF
TRBJ1-2 TRBV30 . . TGTGCCTGGAGTCTAACAGGGAACTATGGCTACACCTTC CAWSLTGNYGYTF
TRBJ1-2 TRBV4-1 . TRBD1 TGCGCCAGCAGCCAACCCAGACAGGGATCAGCTAACTATGGCTACACCTTC CASSQPRQGSANYGYTF
TRBJ2-1 TRBV28 . . TGTGCCAGCCGGCCAGGAGCGGCCTCCTACAATGAGCAGTTCTTC CASRPGAASYNEQFF
TRBJ2-2 TRBV6-4 . . TGTGCCAGCAGTGTTGAGGGTAGGACCGGGGAGCTGTTTTTT CASSVEGRTGELFF
TRBJ2-5 TRBV7-8 . TRBD1 TGTGCCAGCAGCTTAGGAACAGGGGGTCAAGAGACCCAGTACTTC CASSLGTGGQETQYF
TRBJ1-4 TRBV4-3 . . TGCGCCAGCAGCCAAGATATAGGGGCCGTTAATGAAAAACTGTTTTTT CASSQDIGAVNEKLFF
TRBJ1-1 TRBV7-8 . . TGTGCCAGCAGCTTAGCGCGAGGTGCCACTGAAGCTTTCTTT CASSLARGATEAFF
TRBJ1-2 TRBV10-3 once . TGTGCCATCAGTGAGGATCCCCTCGGGTATGGCTACACCTTC CAISEDPLGYGYTF
TRBJ2-7 TRBV6-5 . . TGTGCCACCCAGTCGGGGGATTTCTCCTACGAGCAGTACTTC CATQSGDFSYEQYF
TRBJ2-3 TRBV29-1 . TRBD2 TGCAGCGTTGATGGGATCAGCGGGGGTGGCACAGATACGCAGTATTTT CSVDGISGGGTDTQYF
TRBJ1-4 TRBV4-3 . . TGCGCCAGCAGCCAAGGGACAGTCGCAACTAATGAAAAACTGTTTTTT CASSQGTVATNEKLFF
TRBJ1-2 TRBV6-6 . . TGTGCCAGCAGTTACTCGAAGGGGCTGGATGGCTACACCTTC CASSYSKGLDGYTF
TRBJ1-3 TRBV5-1 . . TGCGCCAGCGCAAAAGGGGGGGCGAGGTCTGGAAACACCATATATTTT CASAKGGARSGNTIYF
TRBJ1-1 TRBV7-2 . . TGTGCCAGCAGCTTAGCGGGATTTGAGGGTAACACTGAAGCTTTCTTT CASSLAGFEGNTEAFF
TRBJ2-7 TRBV7-7 few TRBD2 TGTGCTAGCAGTCGGGACTACGACTCCTACGAGCAGTACTTC CASSRDYDSYEQYF
TRBJ2-3 TRBV6-4 few . TGTGCCAGCAGTGACTCGACGGAGAGCACAGATACGCAGTATTTT CASSDSTESTDTQYF
TRBJ2-1 TRBV4-3 few . TGCGCCAGCAGCCAAGATGCCAGGACAAATGAGCAGTTCTTC CASSQDARTNEQFF